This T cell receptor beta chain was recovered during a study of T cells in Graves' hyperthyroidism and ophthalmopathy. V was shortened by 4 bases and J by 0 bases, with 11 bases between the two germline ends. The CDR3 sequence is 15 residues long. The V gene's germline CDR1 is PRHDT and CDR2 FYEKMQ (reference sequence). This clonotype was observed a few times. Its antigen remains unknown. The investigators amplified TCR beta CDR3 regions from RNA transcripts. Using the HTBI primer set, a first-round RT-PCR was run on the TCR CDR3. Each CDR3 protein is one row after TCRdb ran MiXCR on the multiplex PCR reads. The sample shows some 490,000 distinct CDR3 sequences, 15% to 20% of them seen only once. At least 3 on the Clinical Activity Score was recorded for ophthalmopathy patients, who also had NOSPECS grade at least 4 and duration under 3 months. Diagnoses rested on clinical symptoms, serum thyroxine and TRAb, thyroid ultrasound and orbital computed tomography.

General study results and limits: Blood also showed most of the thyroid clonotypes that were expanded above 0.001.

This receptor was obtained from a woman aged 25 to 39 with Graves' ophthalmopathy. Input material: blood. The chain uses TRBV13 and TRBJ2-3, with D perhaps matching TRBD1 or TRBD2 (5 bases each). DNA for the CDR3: TGTGCCAGCAGCTCAGGGACGTCTAGCACAGATACGCAGTATTTT. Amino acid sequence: CASSSGTSSTDTQYF.